This TCR beta chain was observed in a study of blood T cell repertoires in COVID-19. Method: immunoSEQ multiplex PCR; TCRdb's copy keeps in-frame clones and lacks some. The repertoire holds approximately 120,000 clones, with around 85% as singletons. The receptor was derived from a woman aged 45-60 years who had recovered from COVID-19. The sample was peripheral blood.

The CDR3 DNA reads as TGTGCCAGCAGCTTAGATGGGACATCTAATGAAAAACTGTTTTTT. Its translation is CASSLDGTSNEKLFF. The chain uses TRBV11-2 and TRBJ1-4; weak D call: TRBD1 (6 bases). The CDR3 has 15 amino acids. Germline CDR1 and CDR2: SGHAT and FQNNGV. Trimming left V 0 bases short and J 3 bases short, with 8 bases between.